The clone carrying this TCR beta chain was detected ten times or more. No antigen is known for it. The record originates from a study of T cell repertoires in cytomegalovirus infection. Study at large: An indication of both CMV infection and matching HLA type came from public TCR beta signatures. General study findings and limits: HLA-C-restricted CMV clonotypes gave the most frequent clonotype in two of eight donors. Summed public TCR beta family frequency identified CMV carriers bearing the relevant HLA.

The CDR3 extends over 15 amino acids. The V gene end was trimmed by 1 base and the J gene end by 1 base; junction bases not matched to a gene: 3. CDR1 MGHRA and CDR2 YSYEKL come from the germline V gene. TCRdb analysed the reads with MiXCR anew, one entry per CDR3 protein. The table lists around 120,000 distinct CDR3 sequences, more than 7% of them singletons, with around 10% in the top ten. V gene TRBV4-1 combines with J gene TRBJ2-5, with 7 bases identical to TRBD2. The TCR was taken from a human donor in good health (CMV status not recorded). Some clones in this sample may be carry-over from other donors' samples. Input material: PBMCs. CDR3 DNA: TGCGCCAGCAGCCAAGGGACTAGATCCCAAGAGACCCAGTACTTC. The encoded protein is CASSQGTRSQETQYF.